The present TCR beta chain was sequenced within a study of graft-versus-host responses after intestinal transplantation (dated by TCRdb to the early 2020s). General notes on the study: The transplants that recipients got were multivisceral, liver-intestinal, or isolated intestinal. To identify alloreactive clones, pre-transplant mixed lymphocyte reaction products were sequenced and then compared with unstimulated pre-transplant donor and recipient T cells. The cohort enrolled 20 to 30 intestinal transplant recipients, one of whom was a retransplant, and a few patients without pretransplant specimens were excluded. Instead of going to the commercial service, samples from a few later patients were sequenced in-house on an Illumina MiSeq and processed with MiXCR. A peak of at least 4% donor T cells among recipient peripheral blood mononuclear cells was the definition used for donor T cell macrochimerism. Graft-versus-host and host-versus-graft alloreactive T cell clones were tracked in the graft, circulation and bone marrow after intestinal transplantation using bulk TCR-beta CDR3 sequencing. Every recipient was given anti-thymocyte globulin induction, followed by around three years of maintenance tacrolimus and steroids. The study at large found these results: GvH clones turned up in recipient bone marrow, with some appearing earlier in ileal mucosa or blood, a pattern consistent with an intestinal mucosal origin. In the allografts of patients with donor T cell macrochimerism, GvH to HvG T cell clonal ratios were high. The relatively low number and heterogeneity of intestinal transplant patients limited the conclusions. Early after transplant, peak levels of circulating GvH clones were associated with declines in HvG clones.

Preparation of the library involved the immunoSEQ multiplex PCR assay. For most patients, genomic DNA was isolated with the Qiagen DNeasy Blood and Tissue Kit and sent frozen to Adaptive Biotechnologies for TCR sequencing. Adaptive Biotechnologies carried out high-throughput TCR-beta CDR3 sequencing of genomic DNA for most patients. As for the original processing: TCR sequencing data were retrieved from Adaptive's ImmunoSEQ software for around 19 patients, whereas a few other patients were processed with MiXCR and VDJtools. To correct CD4 versus CD8 sorting errors, sequences present in both subsets at a frequency ratio below 5:1 were removed. CDR3 nucleotide sequences shared by donor and recipient were removed because the origin of these sequences could not be assigned. To be classed as alloreactive, a clone needed at least 2-fold expansion over unstimulated cells and a minimum CFSE-low frequency of 0.002% (template counts) or 0.001% (read counts). A clone was considered mappable if detected in the sequenced pre-transplant spleen, lymph node, or MLR CFSE-low populations of the donor or recipient. The cumulative frequency of alloreactive clones was calculated as a percentage of all sequences, weighted by copy number. Entries here come from immuneACCESS through TCRdb and include only in-frame sequences with V and J called. Some clones fail to appear in such tables; in the studies checked, an unresolved V gene covers under half of the shortfall, and the cause of the remainder is unknown. V, J and clone size are those of that table, while D and trimming were read from the DNA. In this sample the table shows roughly 100,000 clones, less than 95% of which occur a single time. Together, the top ten hold less than 0.08% of the sample.

The V end loses 8 bases and the J end loses 6 bases, and a stretch of 17 bases separates them. The germline V gene (reference sequence) specifies LNHNV as CDR1 and YYDKDF as CDR2. Including cysteine and phenylalanine, the CDR3 has 14 amino acids. Only CDR3 DNA remains: 42 bases, in frame from the first base. For this clone: Its antigen target is currently unknown. No clone much larger than this one lies a single base away; base qualities are absent. Other DNA sequences in the sample encode the same CDR3.

The sample's time point label, decoded: cells obtained before transplantation from donor or recipient. CD3+CD4+ and CD3+CD8+ populations were FACS-sorted from unstimulated pre-transplant donor and recipient cells taken from spleen or lymph nodes. The TCR was taken from a human donor who was the organ donor for an intestinal transplant. The source was unstimulated CD8+ T cells sorted from spleen or lymph node cells, collected before transplant. The chain is encoded by TRBV15 joined to TRBJ2-4; a tentative D match to TRBD2 spans 5 bases. The base sequence is TGTGCCACCGGCCTAGGACTGGCCTCAAACATTCAGTACTTC. It is translated as CATGLGLASNIQYF. The CDR3, completed at both ends by the reference TRBV15 and TRBJ2-4 genes, gives the full variable domain DAMVIQNPRYQVTQFGKPVTLSCSQTLNHNVMYWYQQKSSQAPKLLFHYYDKDFNNEADTPDNFQSRRPNTSFCFLDIRSPGLGDTAMYLCATGLGLASNIQYFGAGTRLSVL.